This T cell receptor (beta chain) was sequenced for a study of beta chain features in type 1 diabetes. Sequenced material consisted of expressed TCRB transcripts (all of the isolated RNA was reverse transcribed). Produced via immunoSEQ multiplex PCR; TCRdb's table is partial and in-frame only. The repertoire consists of hundreds of thousands of clones, with around 15% occurring once and the leading ten covering roughly 0.04%. About this clone: Its target is unknown.

Germline-derived CDR1 and CDR2 are SQVTM and ANQGSEA. V dropped 7 bases and J dropped 9 bases, with 21 bases sitting between them. The CDR3 has 13 amino acids. Study results and limitations: The VDJ junctions of type 1 diabetes patients carried fewer insertions and more deletions. Possibly, sequencing cDNA over-represented cells that had high TCR expression levels. The naive, central memory and Treg TCRB repertoires looked more alike in patients than they did in healthy donors. All four CD4+ subsets from Type 1 diabetes patients carried moderately but significantly shorter TCRB CDR3s. These data did not resolve whether HLA type affects TCRB rearrangement.

The clonotype comes from a man younger than 35 with type 1 diabetes. The sequenced sample consisted of naive CD4+ T cells from blood. V usage is TRBV29-1 and J usage is TRBJ2-5; D is possibly TRBD2 (5 bases). DNA of the CDR3: TGCAGCGCCCCCCCGGGCCTCCCCGGGGCCCAGTACTTC. Translation: CSAPPGLPGAQYF.